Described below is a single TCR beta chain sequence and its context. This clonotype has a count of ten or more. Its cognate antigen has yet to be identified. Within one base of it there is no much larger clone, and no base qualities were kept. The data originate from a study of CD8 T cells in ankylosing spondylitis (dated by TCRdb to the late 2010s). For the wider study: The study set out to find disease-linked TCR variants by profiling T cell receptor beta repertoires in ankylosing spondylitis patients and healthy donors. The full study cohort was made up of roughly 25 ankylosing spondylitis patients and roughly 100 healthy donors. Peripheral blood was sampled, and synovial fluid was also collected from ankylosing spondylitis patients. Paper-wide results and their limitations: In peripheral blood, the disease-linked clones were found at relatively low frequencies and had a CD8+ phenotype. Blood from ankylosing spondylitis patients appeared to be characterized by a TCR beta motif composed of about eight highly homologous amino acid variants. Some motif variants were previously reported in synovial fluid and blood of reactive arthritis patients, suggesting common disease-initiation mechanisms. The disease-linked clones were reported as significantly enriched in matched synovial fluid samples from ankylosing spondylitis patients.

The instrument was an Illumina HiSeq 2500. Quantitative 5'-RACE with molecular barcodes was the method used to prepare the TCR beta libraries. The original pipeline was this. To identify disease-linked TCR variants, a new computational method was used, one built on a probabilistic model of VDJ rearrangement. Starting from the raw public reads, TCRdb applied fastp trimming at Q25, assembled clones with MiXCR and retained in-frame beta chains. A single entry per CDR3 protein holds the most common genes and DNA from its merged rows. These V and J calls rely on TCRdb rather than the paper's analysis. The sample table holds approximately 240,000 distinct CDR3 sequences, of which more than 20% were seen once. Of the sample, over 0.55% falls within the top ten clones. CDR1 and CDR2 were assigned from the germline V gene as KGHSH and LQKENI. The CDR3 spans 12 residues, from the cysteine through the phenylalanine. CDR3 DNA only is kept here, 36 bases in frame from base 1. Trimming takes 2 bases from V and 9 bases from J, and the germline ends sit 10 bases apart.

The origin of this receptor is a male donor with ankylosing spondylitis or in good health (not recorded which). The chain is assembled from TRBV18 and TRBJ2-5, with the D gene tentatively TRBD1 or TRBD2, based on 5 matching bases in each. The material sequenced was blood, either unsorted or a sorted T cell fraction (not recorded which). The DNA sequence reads TGTGCCAGCTCACCAGACGGGACGGCCCAGTACTTC. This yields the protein CASSPDGTAQYF. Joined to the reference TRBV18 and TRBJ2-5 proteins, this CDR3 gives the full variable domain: NAGVMQNPRHLVRRRGQEARLRCSPMKGHSHVYWYRQLPEEGLKFMVYLQKENIIDESGMPKERFSAEFPKEGPSILRIQQVVRGDSAAYFCASSPDGTAQYFGPGTRLLVL.